These 6 T cell receptor beta chains were all obtained from the same sample, sequenced in a study of T cell responses to AZD1222 COVID-19 vaccine. Only in-frame clones appear in the TCRdb table, and some are missing; sequencing was by immunoSEQ multiplex PCR. The sample shows over 100,000 clones, about nine tenths of them seen only once. The sample here was peripheral blood, taken on day 0 of AZD1222 vaccination. The origin of the receptors is an adult in good health.

This chain connects TRBV7-9 to TRBJ1-1, with D uncertain. The CDR3 consists of 13 residues. The V and J ends lost 3 bases and 5 bases respectively, with 10 bases between them. CDR1 and CDR2 from the germline V gene are SEHNR and FQNEAQ (reference sequence). DNA for the CDR3: TGTGCCAGCAGCTTGCCGGCGGGAACTGAAGCTTTCTTT. It specifies CASSLPAGTEAFF. Drawing the rest from reference TRBV7-9 and TRBJ1-1, the complete variable domain is DTGVSQNPRHKITKRGQNVTFRCDPISEHNRLYWYRQTLGQGPEFLTYFQNEAQLEKSRLLSDRFSAERPKGSFSTLEIQRTEQGDSAMYLCASSLPAGTEAFFGQGTRLTVV.

The chain joins TRBV5-6 to TRBJ1-1; D ambiguous. The V gene lost 2 bases and the J gene lost 6 bases, with 8 bases spanning the gap. Germline CDR1 and CDR2: SGHDT and YYEEEE. This CDR3 contains 12 residues. Here the CDR3 reads CASSLIGSEAFF. CDR3 coding DNA: TGTGCCAGCAGCTTAATTGGATCTGAAGCTTTCTTT.

J is TRBJ2-7 and V is TRBV29-1; D not certain. Trimming removed 6 bases at V and 6 bases at J, with 6 bases between. CDR1 is SQVTM and CDR2 is ANQGSEA in the germline V gene. The CDR3 is 9 residues long. In DNA, the CDR3 is TGCAGCGTCCCTCCCGAGCAGTACTTC. Translated: CSVPPEQYF.

The chain recombines TRBV7-2 with TRBJ2-2; D possibly corresponds to TRBD2 (7 bases). With 5 bases removed from V and 4 bases from J, the gap between germline ends came to 14 bases. Germline V gene data show CDR1 as SGHTA and CDR2 as FQGNSA. This CDR3 has 15 residues. The CDR3 here is CASSPSGGPTGELFF. The CDR3 nucleotides read TGTGCCAGCAGCCCGTCCGGGGGGCCCACCGGGGAGCTGTTTTTT.

Only one count was recorded for this clone. This rearrangement joins TRBV6-4 to TRBJ1-4; no firm D call. The CDR3 spans 13 residues. The germline V and J ends were trimmed by 4 bases and 8 bases, with 11 bases remaining between them. Germline V CDR1 and CDR2: MRHNA, SNTAGT. The CDR3: CASSVDFGEKLFF. CDR3 DNA: TGTGCCAGCAGTGTGGATTTCGGGGAAAAACTGTTTTTT.

The V and J genes are TRBV29-1 and TRBJ1-2; D is unresolved. The germline V and J ends were trimmed by 7 bases and 0 bases, with 12 bases remaining between them. CDR1 and CDR2 (germline): SQVTM, ANQGSEA. The CDR3 is made up of 13 amino acids. The CDR3 nucleotides are TGCAGCGCTGGGCCGGTCTCTAACTATGGCTACACCTTC. It is translated as CSAGPVSNYGYTF.